A selection of T cell receptor beta chains follows, all from one sample in a study of blood T cell repertoires in COVID-19. Generated by immunoSEQ multiplex PCR, the TCRdb table keeps only in-frame clones and is missing some. The sample has 45,000 to 70,000 clones; 89% are singletons. The sequenced sample consisted of peripheral blood. These receptors were obtained from a woman aged 60-70 years with active COVID-19. Both conserved end residues are part of each CDR3. The order of the fields is V gene, D gene, clone size, J gene, CDR3 protein, CDR3 DNA. The D gene is left open where the match is weak. Clone size is shown for a subset of rows, as once, few, many or a class of expanded clone.

V gene: TRBV25-1
D gene: .
clone size: .
J gene: TRBJ2-2
CDR3 protein: CASSPAGAGELFF
CDR3 DNA: TGTGCCAGCAGTCCCGCGGGTGCCGGGGAGCTGTTTTTT

V gene: TRBV12-3/TRBV12-4
D gene: .
clone size: .
J gene: TRBJ2-1
CDR3 protein: CASSLGGGPEQFF
CDR3 DNA: TGTGCCAGCAGTTTAGGCGGGGGCCCTGAGCAGTTCTTC

V gene: TRBV10-3
D gene: TRBD1
clone size: .
J gene: TRBJ2-1
CDR3 protein: CAIRTGNEQFF
CDR3 DNA: TGTGCCATCAGGACAGGGAATGAGCAGTTCTTC

V gene: TRBV3-1/TRBV3-2
D gene: .
clone size: .
J gene: TRBJ2-1
CDR3 protein: CASSSRGGVKINEQFF
CDR3 DNA: TGTGCCAGCAGCTCGAGGGGGGGGGTAAAGATCAATGAGCAGTTCTTC

V gene: TRBV19
D gene: TRBD2
clone size: once
J gene: TRBJ2-5
CDR3 protein: CASSVGTSSGQTQYF
CDR3 DNA: TGTGCCAGTAGTGTGGGGACTAGCAGCGGACAGACCCAGTACTTC

V gene: TRBV5-1
D gene: TRBD2
clone size: .
J gene: TRBJ2-7
CDR3 protein: CASSLAGGADWEQYF
CDR3 DNA: TGCGCCAGCAGCTTGGCGGGGGGGGCGGACTGGGAGCAGTACTTC

V gene: TRBV5-6
D gene: TRBD1
clone size: .
J gene: TRBJ1-3
CDR3 protein: CASSQPGQGSNTIYF
CDR3 DNA: TGTGCCAGCAGCCAGCCGGGACAGGGGAGTAATACCATATATTTT

V gene: TRBV4-1
D gene: .
clone size: .
J gene: TRBJ2-7
CDR3 protein: CASSQERGEQYF
CDR3 DNA: TGCGCCAGCAGCCAAGAACGGGGGGAGCAGTACTTC

V gene: TRBV29-1
D gene: .
clone size: .
J gene: TRBJ2-7
CDR3 protein: CSVEYGHSGEQYF
CDR3 DNA: TGCAGCGTTGAATACGGTCATTCGGGGGAGCAGTACTTC

V gene: TRBV3-1/TRBV3-2
D gene: TRBD1
clone size: .
J gene: TRBJ2-7
CDR3 protein: CASIIRQGSSYEQYF
CDR3 DNA: TGTGCCAGCATCATCCGACAGGGGAGTAGTTACGAGCAGTACTTC

V gene: TRBV4-1
D gene: .
clone size: .
J gene: TRBJ2-2
CDR3 protein: CASSLPGQNTGELFF
CDR3 DNA: TGCGCCAGCAGCCTTCCGGGACAGAACACCGGGGAGCTGTTTTTT

V gene: TRBV7-8
D gene: TRBD1
clone size: .
J gene: TRBJ1-1
CDR3 protein: CASSLGSPGTGVIAEAFF
CDR3 DNA: TGTGCCAGCAGCTTAGGAAGTCCCGGGACAGGGGTAATCGCTGAAGCTTTCTTT

V gene: TRBV4-3
D gene: .
clone size: .
J gene: TRBJ1-2
CDR3 protein: CASSPRVTASWYGYTF
CDR3 DNA: TGCGCCAGCAGCCCACGGGTCACGGCCAGCTGGTATGGCTACACCTTC

V gene: TRBV6-6
D gene: TRBD1
clone size: once
J gene: TRBJ2-5
CDR3 protein: CASSPPGQGEKTQYF
CDR3 DNA: TGTGCCAGCAGTCCCCCAGGACAGGGTGAAAAGACCCAGTACTTC

V gene: TRBV19
D gene: .
clone size: .
J gene: TRBJ1-5
CDR3 protein: CASRYGGLQPQHF
CDR3 DNA: TGTGCCAGTAGGTACGGGGGGCTTCAGCCCCAGCATTTT

V gene: TRBV2
D gene: .
clone size: once
J gene: TRBJ2-2
CDR3 protein: CASGGAVGTGELFF
CDR3 DNA: TGTGCCAGCGGGGGGGCGGTCGGCACCGGGGAGCTGTTTTTT

V gene: TRBV10-3
D gene: .
clone size: .
J gene: TRBJ1-5
CDR3 protein: CAISDREAQPQHF
CDR3 DNA: TGTGCCATCAGTGACAGGGAAGCTCAGCCCCAGCATTTT

V gene: TRBV6-5
D gene: .
clone size: .
J gene: TRBJ1-1
CDR3 protein: CASARRANTEAFF
CDR3 DNA: TGTGCCAGCGCTCGCAGGGCGAACACTGAAGCTTTCTTT

V gene: TRBV15
D gene: TRBD1
clone size: .
J gene: TRBJ2-7
CDR3 protein: CATSYGQGLYEQYF
CDR3 DNA: TGTGCCACCAGCTATGGACAGGGGTTGTACGAGCAGTACTTC

V gene: TRBV9
D gene: TRBD1
clone size: .
J gene: TRBJ1-4
CDR3 protein: CASSLGASRTGGEKLFF
CDR3 DNA: TGTGCCAGCAGCCTAGGGGCCTCGAGGACAGGGGGAGAAAAACTGTTTTTT

V gene: TRBV21-1
D gene: .
clone size: .
J gene: TRBJ2-1
CDR3 protein: CATSWGLAGVFSYNEQFF
CDR3 DNA: TGTGCCACCTCGTGGGGACTAGCGGGGGTCTTCTCCTACAATGAGCAGTTCTTC

V gene: TRBV29-1
D gene: TRBD2
clone size: .
J gene: TRBJ2-2
CDR3 protein: CSGTLAGAGELFF
CDR3 DNA: TGCAGCGGTACACTAGCGGGAGCCGGGGAGCTGTTTTTT

V gene: TRBV5-1
D gene: .
clone size: .
J gene: TRBJ2-2
CDR3 protein: CASSLVAPDTGELFF
CDR3 DNA: TGCGCCAGCAGCTTGGTTGCGCCCGACACCGGGGAGCTGTTTTTT

V gene: TRBV10-3
D gene: TRBD2
clone size: .
J gene: TRBJ2-5
CDR3 protein: CAISGGGQETQYF
CDR3 DNA: TGTGCCATCAGTGGGGGGGGACAAGAGACCCAGTACTTC

V gene: TRBV3-1/TRBV3-2
D gene: .
clone size: few
J gene: TRBJ2-7
CDR3 protein: CASSPGLYEQYF
CDR3 DNA: TGTGCCAGCAGCCCCGGACTATACGAGCAGTACTTC

V gene: TRBV18
D gene: .
clone size: .
J gene: TRBJ1-4
CDR3 protein: CASSLSGLNEKLFF
CDR3 DNA: TGTGCCAGCTCACTCTCCGGACTAAATGAAAAACTGTTTTTT